The next 19 T cell receptor beta chains were all read from a single sample in a study of blood T cell repertoires in COVID-19. TCRdb's table, derived via immunoSEQ multiplex PCR, lists solely in-frame clones and lacks some. Altogether around 80,000 clones are present, approximately 80% being singletons, with the ten largest covering roughly 4.8%. Sequences were obtained from peripheral blood. All receptors derive from a woman at least 80 years old with active or convalescent COVID-19.

This clone has more than one count but fewer than ten. The chain carries TRBV6-6 and TRBJ1-4; 10 bases match TRBD1. The CDR3 sequence is 13 residues long. The germline V gene has CDR1 MNHNY and CDR2 SVGAGI (reference sequence). V shed 7 bases and J 6 bases; nucleotides not matched to a gene: 2. CDR3: CASKDRGDEKLFF. In DNA form, the CDR3 reads TGTGCCAGCAAGGACAGGGGGGATGAAAAACTGTTTTTT.

This rearrangement joins TRBV11-3 to TRBJ2-7, with TRBD2 matching over 7 bases. Germline V gene lookup returns CDR1 SGHNT and CDR2 YENEEA. The V and J ends lost 0 bases and 6 bases, in that order; junction bases with no gene match: 11. The CDR3 length is 16 residues. CDR3 nucleotides: TGTGCCAGCAGCTTAGATGGCGGCGGGAGATGGGGCGAGCAGTACTTC. It encodes CASSLDGGGRWGEQYF. The full variable domain, in which reference TRBV11-3 and TRBJ2-7 provide the parts outside the CDR3, is EAGVVQSPRYKIIEKKQPVAFWCNPISGHNTLYWYLQNLGQGPELLIRYENEEAVDDSQLPKDRFSAERLKGVDSTLKIQPAELGDSAVYLCASSLDGGGRWGEQYFGPGTRLTVT.

This clone has a handful of counts. The CDR3 loop reads CASRPGQGAYSNQPQHF. The CDR3 nucleotides are TGTGCCAGTAGACCCGGACAGGGGGCTTATAGCAATCAGCCCCAGCATTTT. V is TRBV19 and J is TRBJ1-5, with 11 positions matching TRBD1. Trimming took 6 bases from V and 0 from J; bases not matched to a gene: 7. The CDR3 totals 17 residues. Germline V gives CDR1 LNHDA, CDR2 SQIVND (reference sequence). Looking up the rest from reference TRBV19 and TRBJ1-5 gives the full variable domain: DGGITQSPKYLFRKEGQNVTLSCEQNLNHDAMYWYRQDPGQGLRLIYYSQIVNDFQKGDIAEGYSVSREKKESFPLTVTSAQKNPTAFYLCASRPGQGAYSNQPQHFGDGTRLSIL.

V gene TRBV18 combines with J gene TRBJ2-2; D possibly corresponds to TRBD1 (6 bases). The germline gives CDR1 KGHSH, CDR2 LQKENI. The V end lost 1 base, the J end lost 0 bases, and 9 bases lay between the germline ends. The CDR3 consists of 16 residues. The CDR3 nucleotides are TGTGCCAGCTCACCACTGGACAGCCCGAACACCGGGGAGCTGTTTTTT. The encoded protein is CASSPLDSPNTGELFF.

The V and J genes are TRBV7-5 and TRBJ2-2; TRBD2 is the table's D call and was not checked against the DNA. TRBV7-5 is annotated as a pseudogene. The CDR3 loop spans 13 amino acids. The CDR3 DNA reads as TGTGTCAGAAGCTTAGCGGAGACCGGGGAGCTGTTTTTT. Amino acid sequence: CVRSLAETGELFF.

This sequence joins TRBV30 and TRBJ2-5; 10 bases are shared with TRBD2. The CDR3 is 14 residues long. Unmatched junction bases numbered 7, after V lost 4 bases and J lost 5 bases. CDR1 is GTSNPN and CDR2 is SVGIG in the germline V gene (reference sequence). The CDR3 DNA reads TGTGCCTGGAAAAAGCGGGGGGGCCGGGAGACCCAGTACTTC. Amino acids: CAWKKRGGRETQYF.

The chain couples TRBV5-1 to TRBJ2-1; TRBD2 aligns across 13 bases. This CDR3 is built from 17 residues. CDR1 is SGHRS, CDR2 YFSETQ, per germline. J was trimmed by 8 bases and V by 4 bases; bases with no gene match: 12. CDR3 in DNA: TGCGCCAGCAGCCTACCGTCCGGGACTAGCGGGGACTATGAGCAGTTCTTC. It specifies CASSLPSGTSGDYEQFF. Full variable domain (remainder filled in from reference TRBV5-1 and TRBJ2-1): KAGVTQTPRYLIKTRGQQVTLSCSPISGHRSVSWYQQTPGQGLQFLFEYFSETQRNKGNFPGRFSGRQFSNSRSEMNVSTLELGDSALYLCASSLPSGTSGDYEQFFGPGTRLTVL.

The CDR3 nucleotides read TGTGCCAGCAGTTACGGGACAGCCGCTATGGAGACCCAGTACTTC. Translated, it gives CASSYGTAAMETQYF. This sequence joins TRBV6-2 or TRBV6-3 and TRBJ2-5, with 7 bases aligning to TRBD1. V lost 2 bases to trimming and J lost 5 bases; unmatched junction nucleotides: 8. The V gene's germline CDR1 is MNHEY and CDR2 SVGEGT. The CDR3 has 15 amino acids.

This clone was detected a few times. The rearrangement joins TRBV12-3 or TRBV12-4 to TRBJ2-3, with D possibly matching TRBD1 (5 bases). V dropped 5 bases and J dropped 4 bases, with 10 bases sitting between them. CDR3 length equals 13 residues. CDR3 in amino acids: CASSRQNPDTQYF. The CDR3 region has the DNA TGTGCCAGCAGTCGACAGAACCCAGATACGCAGTATTTT.

The rearrangement joins TRBV10-3 to TRBJ2-3, with TRBD2 identical over 9 bases. Germline CDR1 is ENHRY and CDR2 is SYGVKD. With V trimmed by 0 bases and J by 5 bases, 9 bases remained unmatched. This CDR3 region has 17 residues. CDR3 in amino acids: CAISESASSGNLDTQYF. For the CDR3, the DNA is TGTGCCATCAGTGAGTCGGCGTCTAGCGGGAATCTAGATACGCAGTATTTT.

The J gene is TRBJ1-5, the V gene TRBV27; unclear D gene. The V end was cut by 4 bases, the J end by 1 base, with 8 bases between. The CDR3 totals 14 residues. In germline, CDR1 is MNHEY, CDR2 SMNVEV (reference sequence). For the CDR3, the DNA is TGTGCCAGCAGTTATACGGGGAGCAATCAGCCCCAGCATTTT. It encodes CASSYTGSNQPQHF.

The CDR3 nucleotides are TGTGCCAGCAAAGACGGGGGGGCCGGTTTTGGTGAGCAGTTCTTC. This translates into CASKDGGAGFGEQFF. This rearrangement joins TRBV2 to TRBJ2-1; 8 bases match TRBD2. The CDR3 is 15 residues long. The germline V gene encodes CDR1 SNHLY and CDR2 FYNNEI. The V and J ends lost 7 bases and 9 bases, in that order; junction bases with no gene match: 14.

The chain employs TRBV18 and TRBJ1-2, with 10 bases that match TRBD1. This CDR3 spans 15 amino acids. V shed 3 bases and J 3 bases; nucleotides not matched to a gene: 4. The V gene's germline CDR1 is KGHSH and CDR2 LQKENI. The chain's CDR3 is CASSPIGTGDYGYTF. The CDR3 DNA follows: TGTGCCAGCTCACCTATCGGGACAGGGGACTATGGCTACACCTTC.

This clone was recorded a few times. The chain is built from TRBV28 and TRBJ2-2, with unresolved D. V was cut by 6 bases and J by 2 bases, with 10 bases left in between. The CDR3 is made up of 14 amino acids. Germline CDR1 reads MDHEN; CDR2 reads SYDVKM. The CDR3 region is CASRFWANTGELFF. The CDR3 region has the DNA TGTGCCAGCAGGTTTTGGGCAAACACCGGGGAGCTGTTTTTT.

The chain has TRBV11-2 and TRBJ1-6; D uncertain. Germline lookup yields CDR1 SGHAT and CDR2 FQNNGV. Trimming left V 3 bases short and J 8 bases short, with 11 bases between. The CDR3 consists of 14 residues. The CDR3 loop reads CASSFSLGDSPLHF. The CDR3 DNA reads as TGTGCCAGCAGCTTCTCCCTCGGGGATTCACCCCTCCACTTT. Together with reference TRBV11-2 and TRBJ1-6, the CDR3 gives the full variable domain: EAGVAQSPRYKIIEKRQSVAFWCNPISGHATLYWYQQILGQGPKLLIQFQNNGVVDDSQLPKDRFSAERLKGVDSTLKIQPAKLEDSAVYLCASSFSLGDSPLHFGNGTRLTVT.

This clone was seen a handful of times. This sequence joins TRBV5-1 and TRBJ2-7, with 11 nucleotides matching TRBD2. The V gene's germline CDR1 is SGHRS and CDR2 YFSETQ. The CDR3 covers 15 residues. The V segment lost 2 bases and the J segment 6 bases; nucleotides outside the gene matches: 7. CDR3 protein: CASSLLLAGEGEQYF. CDR3 in DNA: TGCGCCAGCAGCTTACTACTAGCGGGAGAGGGCGAGCAGTACTTC.

The V call is TRBV7-2, the J call TRBJ2-1; D is undetermined. The CDR3 length is 12 residues. In germline, CDR1 is SGHTA, CDR2 FQGNSA. V was cut by 1 base and J by 4 bases, with 2 bases left in between. The CDR3 DNA sequence: TGTGCCAGCAGCTTAGTATACAATGAGCAGTTCTTC. Protein sequence: CASSLVYNEQFF.

The gene calls are TRBV30 and TRBJ1-2, with D perhaps matching TRBD1 (6 bases). Germline CDR1 GTSNPN, CDR2 SVGIG (reference sequence). V lost 3 bases and J 2 bases, leaving 16 bases between the germline ends. This CDR3 has 15 residues. The CDR3 DNA reads as TGTGCCTGGAGGGGGGCCGGGTCTGCAAACTATGGCTACACCTTC. This translates into CAWRGAGSANYGYTF.

The CDR3: CASSEDSRGTYEQYF. For the CDR3, the DNA is TGTGCCAGCAGTGAAGATTCGAGGGGGACCTACGAGCAGTACTTC. The rearrangement joins TRBV6-1 to TRBJ2-7; TRBD1 might be the D (6 bases). The germline V gene encodes CDR1 MNHNS and CDR2 SASEGT. Trimming removed 1 base at V and 2 bases at J, with 12 bases between. There are 15 residues in the CDR3.